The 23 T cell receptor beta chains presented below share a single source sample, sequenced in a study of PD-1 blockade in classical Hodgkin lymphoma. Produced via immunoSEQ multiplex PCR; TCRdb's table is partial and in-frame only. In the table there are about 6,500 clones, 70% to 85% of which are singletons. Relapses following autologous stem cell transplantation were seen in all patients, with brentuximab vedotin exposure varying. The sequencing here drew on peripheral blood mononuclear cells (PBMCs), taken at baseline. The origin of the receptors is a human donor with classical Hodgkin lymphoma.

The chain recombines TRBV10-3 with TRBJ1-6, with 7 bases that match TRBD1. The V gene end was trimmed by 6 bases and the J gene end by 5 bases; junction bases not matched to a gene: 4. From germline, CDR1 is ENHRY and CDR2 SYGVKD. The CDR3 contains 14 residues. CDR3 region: CAIRLQGNNSPLHF. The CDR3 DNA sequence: TGTGCCATCAGGCTACAGGGGAATAATTCACCCCTCCACTTT.

The CDR3 bases are TGTGCCAGCAGCGGGGGACTAGCGGGCCCTGTCGCGAACACCGGGGAGCTGTTTTTT. It specifies CASSGGLAGPVANTGELFF. The rearrangement links TRBV11-2 to TRBJ2-2, with 12 bases aligning to TRBD2. Germline values: CDR1 SGHAT, CDR2 FQNNGV. Trimming cost V 5 bases and J 0 bases; bases outside gene matches: 10. This CDR3 is 19 amino acids long.

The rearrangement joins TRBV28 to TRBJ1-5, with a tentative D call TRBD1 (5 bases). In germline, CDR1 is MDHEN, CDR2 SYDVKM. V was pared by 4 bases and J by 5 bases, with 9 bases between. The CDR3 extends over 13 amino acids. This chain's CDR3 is CASSSQGYQPQHF. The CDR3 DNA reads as TGTGCCAGCAGTTCGCAGGGTTATCAGCCCCAGCATTTT.

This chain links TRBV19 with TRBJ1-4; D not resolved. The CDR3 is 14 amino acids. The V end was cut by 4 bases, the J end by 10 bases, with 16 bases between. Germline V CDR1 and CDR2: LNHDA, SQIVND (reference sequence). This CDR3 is CASSNSDFWGKLFF. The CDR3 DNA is TGTGCCAGTAGTAACTCAGATTTTTGGGGAAAACTGTTTTTT.

In DNA, the CDR3 is TGTGCCAGTAGTACCCAGGCACAGGGGGCAGGCTCACCCCTCCACTTT. It yields the protein CASSTQAQGAGSPLHF. The chain combines TRBV19 with TRBJ1-6; 9 bases map to TRBD1. The trim removed 4 bases at V and 10 bases at J, leaving 11 bases unmatched. The CDR3 runs 16 residues. Germline loops: CDR1 LNHDA, CDR2 SQIVND (reference sequence).

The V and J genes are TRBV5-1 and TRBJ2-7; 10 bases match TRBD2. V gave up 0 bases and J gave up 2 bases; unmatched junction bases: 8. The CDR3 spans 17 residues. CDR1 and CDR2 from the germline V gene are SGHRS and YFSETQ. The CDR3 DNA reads TGCGCCAGCAGCTTGGGCGGTTTAGCGGGAGGAACCTACGAGCAGTACTTC. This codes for CASSLGGLAGGTYEQYF.

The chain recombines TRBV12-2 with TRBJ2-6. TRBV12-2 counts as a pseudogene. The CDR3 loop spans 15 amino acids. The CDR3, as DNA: TGTGCAAGTCGCTTAAGGTGCGCCGGGGCCAACGTCCTGACTTTC. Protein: CASRLRCAGANVLTF.

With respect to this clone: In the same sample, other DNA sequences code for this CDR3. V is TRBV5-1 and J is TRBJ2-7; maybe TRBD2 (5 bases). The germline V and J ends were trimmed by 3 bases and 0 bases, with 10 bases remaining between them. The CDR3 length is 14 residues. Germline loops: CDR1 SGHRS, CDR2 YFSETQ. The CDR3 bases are TGCGCCAGCAGCTGGACTGGAAGCTCCTACGAGCAGTACTTC. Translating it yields CASSWTGSSYEQYF.

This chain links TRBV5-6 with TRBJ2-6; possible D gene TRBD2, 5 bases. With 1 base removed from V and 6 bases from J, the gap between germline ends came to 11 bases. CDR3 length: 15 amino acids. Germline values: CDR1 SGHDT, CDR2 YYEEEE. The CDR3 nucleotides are TGTGCCAGCAGCTTGAAAGTCGGGGAGGCCAACGTCCTGACTTTC. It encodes CASSLKVGEANVLTF.

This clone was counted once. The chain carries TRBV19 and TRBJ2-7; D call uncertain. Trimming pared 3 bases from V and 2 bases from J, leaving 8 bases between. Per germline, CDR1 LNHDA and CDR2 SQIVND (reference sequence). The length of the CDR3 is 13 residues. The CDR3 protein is CASSMTETYEQYF. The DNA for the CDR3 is TGTGCCAGTAGTATGACGGAGACCTACGAGCAGTACTTC.

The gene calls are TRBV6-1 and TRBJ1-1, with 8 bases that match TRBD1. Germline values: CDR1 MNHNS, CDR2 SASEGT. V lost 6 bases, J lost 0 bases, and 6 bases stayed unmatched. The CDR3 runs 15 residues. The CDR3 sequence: CASSPGQELNTEAFF. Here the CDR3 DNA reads TGTGCCAGCAGCCCGGGACAGGAACTGAACACTGAAGCTTTCTTT.

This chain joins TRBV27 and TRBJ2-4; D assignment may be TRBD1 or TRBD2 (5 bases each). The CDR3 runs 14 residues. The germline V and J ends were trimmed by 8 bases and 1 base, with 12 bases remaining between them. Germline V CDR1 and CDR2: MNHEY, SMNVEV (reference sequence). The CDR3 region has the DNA TGTGCCAGCCAGTCAGGGAGTGCCAAAAACATTCAGTACTTC. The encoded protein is CASQSGSAKNIQYF.

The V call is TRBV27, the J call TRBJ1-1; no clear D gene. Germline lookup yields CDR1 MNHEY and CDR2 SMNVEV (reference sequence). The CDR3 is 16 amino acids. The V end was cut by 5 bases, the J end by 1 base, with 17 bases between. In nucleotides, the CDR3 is TGTGCCAGCAGTCCCCAGGACCGACACACGAACACTGAAGCTTTCTTT. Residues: CASSPQDRHTNTEAFF.

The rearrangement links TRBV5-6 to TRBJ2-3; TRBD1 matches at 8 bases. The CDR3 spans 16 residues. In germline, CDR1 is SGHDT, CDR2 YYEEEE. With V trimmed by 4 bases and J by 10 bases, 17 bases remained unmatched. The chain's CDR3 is CASSLTGTGDHMSQYF. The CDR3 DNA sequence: TGTGCCAGCAGCCTAACCGGGACAGGAGATCACATGTCGCAGTATTTT.

CDR3: CASSGWGTSGSYEQYF. CDR3 bases: TGTGCCAGCAGTGGTTGGGGGACTAGCGGGTCCTACGAGCAGTACTTC. This chain connects TRBV2 to TRBJ2-7; 12 bases are a match to TRBD2. The CDR3 is made up of 16 amino acids. Per the germline V gene, CDR1 is SNHLY and CDR2 is FYNNEI. V trimming: 4 bases; J trimming: 1 base; junction bases outside the gene matches: 5.

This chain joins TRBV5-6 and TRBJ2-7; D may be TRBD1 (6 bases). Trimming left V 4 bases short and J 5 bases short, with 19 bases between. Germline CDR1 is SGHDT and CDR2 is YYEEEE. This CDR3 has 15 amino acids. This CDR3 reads CASSHINTGMDEQYF. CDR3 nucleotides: TGTGCCAGCAGCCACATTAATACAGGGATGGACGAGCAGTACTTC.

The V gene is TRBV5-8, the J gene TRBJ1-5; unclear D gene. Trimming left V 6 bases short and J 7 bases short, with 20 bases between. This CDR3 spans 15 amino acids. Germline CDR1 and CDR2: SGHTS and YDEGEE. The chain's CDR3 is CASTALEGRYQPQHF. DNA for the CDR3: TGTGCCAGCACAGCATTGGAAGGACGGTACCAGCCCCAGCATTTT.

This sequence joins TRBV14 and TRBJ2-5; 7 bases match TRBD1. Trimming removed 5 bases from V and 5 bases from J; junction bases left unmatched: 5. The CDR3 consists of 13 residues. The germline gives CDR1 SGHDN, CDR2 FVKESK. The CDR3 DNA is TGTGCCAGCAGCACGGGACAGTGGGAGACCCAGTACTTC. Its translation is CASSTGQWETQYF.

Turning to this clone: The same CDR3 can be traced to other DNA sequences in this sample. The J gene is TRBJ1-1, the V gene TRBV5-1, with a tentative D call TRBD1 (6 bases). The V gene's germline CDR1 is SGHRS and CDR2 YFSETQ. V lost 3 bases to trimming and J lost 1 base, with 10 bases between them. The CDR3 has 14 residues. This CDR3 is CASSSRTANTEAFF. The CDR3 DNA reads TGCGCCAGCAGCTCCCGGACAGCGAACACTGAAGCTTTCTTT.

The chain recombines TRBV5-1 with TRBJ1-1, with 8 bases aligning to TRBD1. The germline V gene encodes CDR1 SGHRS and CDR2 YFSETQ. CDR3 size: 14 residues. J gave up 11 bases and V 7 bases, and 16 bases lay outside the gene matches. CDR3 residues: CASGNRTGRFGAFF. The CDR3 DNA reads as TGCGCCAGCGGAAACCGGACAGGGCGGTTTGGGGCTTTCTTT.

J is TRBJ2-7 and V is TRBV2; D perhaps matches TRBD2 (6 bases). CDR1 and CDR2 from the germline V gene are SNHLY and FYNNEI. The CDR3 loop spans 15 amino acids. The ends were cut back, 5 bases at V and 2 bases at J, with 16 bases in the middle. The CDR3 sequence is CASSPARGRTYEQYF. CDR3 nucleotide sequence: TGTGCCAGCAGTCCGGCCCGGGGGAGGACCTACGAGCAGTACTTC. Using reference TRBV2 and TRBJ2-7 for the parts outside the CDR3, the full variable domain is EPEVTQTPSHQVTQMGQEVILRCVPISNHLYFYWYRQILGQKVEFLVSFYNNEISEKSEIFDDQFSVERPDGSNFTLKIRSTKLEDSAMYFCASSPARGRTYEQYFGPGTRLTVT.

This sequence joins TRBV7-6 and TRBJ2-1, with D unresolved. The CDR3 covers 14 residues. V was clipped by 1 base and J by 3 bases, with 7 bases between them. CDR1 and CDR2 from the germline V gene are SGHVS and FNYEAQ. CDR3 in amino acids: CASSLDDSYNEQFF. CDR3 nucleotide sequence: TGTGCCAGCAGCTTAGATGATAGCTACAATGAGCAGTTCTTC.

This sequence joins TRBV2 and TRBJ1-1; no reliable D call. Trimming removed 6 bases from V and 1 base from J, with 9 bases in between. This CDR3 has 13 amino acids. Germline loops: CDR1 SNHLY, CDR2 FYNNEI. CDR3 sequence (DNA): TGTGCCAGCAGAAAACTACAGAACACTGAAGCTTTCTTT. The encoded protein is CASRKLQNTEAFF.